The clone carrying this T cell receptor (beta chain) has just one count. Antigen unknown. Regarding time point: patch test 1, 2 weeks after DPC sensitization. Treatment reported: therapeutic diphenylcyclopropenone sensitization with weekly scalp DPC. The library tagged each cDNA molecule with unique molecular identifiers. TCRdb reprocessed the RACE reads with MiXCR, giving one entry per CDR3 protein. The sample holds more than 65,000 distinct CDR3 sequences; 7.5% to 9.5% are singletons and the top ten take 1.5% to 1.9%. Trimming left V 5 bases short and J 4 bases short, with 9 bases between. CDR1 is SQVTM, CDR2 ANQGSEA, per germline. CDR3 length equals 12 residues. The data originate from a study of human T cells and chemical hapten exposure. General study points: It should be noted that donors had alopecia, so their immune response may differ from healthy people's.

The gene calls are TRBV29-1 and TRBJ2-1, with TRBD1 as a possible D gene (5 bases). The clonotype originates from a woman in her twenties or thirties with alopecia areata. Some clones in this sample may be carry-over from other donors' samples. This material consisted of whole blood, taken in connection with sensitization to the hapten diphenylcyclopropenone (DPC). The CDR3 reads CSVLKGYNEQFF. CDR3 sequence (DNA): TGCAGCGTTTTGAAGGGGTACAATGAGCAGTTCTTC.